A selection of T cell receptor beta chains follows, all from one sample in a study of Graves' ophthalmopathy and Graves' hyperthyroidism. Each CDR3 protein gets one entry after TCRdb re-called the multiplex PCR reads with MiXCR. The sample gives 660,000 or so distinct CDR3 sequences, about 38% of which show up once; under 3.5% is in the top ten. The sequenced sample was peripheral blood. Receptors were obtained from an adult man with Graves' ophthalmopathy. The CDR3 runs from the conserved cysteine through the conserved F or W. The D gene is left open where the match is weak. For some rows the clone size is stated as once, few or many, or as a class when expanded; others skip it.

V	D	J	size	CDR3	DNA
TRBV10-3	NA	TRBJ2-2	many	CAISDSNTGELFF	TGTGCCATCAGTGATTCGAACACCGGGGAGCTGTTTTTT
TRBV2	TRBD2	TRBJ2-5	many	CAIDTGTSGSYEETQYF	TGTGCCATCGATACCGGGACTAGCGGGAGTTACGAGGAGACCCAGTACTTC
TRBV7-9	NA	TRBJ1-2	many	CASSLEGINYGYTF	TGTGCCAGCAGCTTAGAGGGGATCAACTATGGCTACACCTTC
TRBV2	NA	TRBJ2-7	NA	CASSPRGSGSYEQYF	TGTGCCAGCAGCCCCAGGGGTAGCGGCTCCTACGAGCAGTACTTC
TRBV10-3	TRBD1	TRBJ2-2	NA	CAISESWGQVNGELFF	TGTGCCATCAGTGAGTCGTGGGGACAGGTGAACGGGGAGCTGTTTTTT
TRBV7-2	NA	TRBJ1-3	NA	CASSQDPLRSSGNTIYF	TGCGCCAGCAGCCAAGACCCCTTGCGCAGTTCTGGAAACACCATATATTTT
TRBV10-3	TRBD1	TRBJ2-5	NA	CASSPMGQLQETQYF	TGTGCCAGCTCACCTATGGGACAGCTCCAAGAGACCCAGTACTTC
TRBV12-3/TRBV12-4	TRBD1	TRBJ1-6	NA	CASSWTGVYSPLHF	TGTGCCAGCAGCTGGACAGGGGTCTATTCACCCCTCCACTTT
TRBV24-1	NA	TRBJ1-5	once	CATRDSGAGQPQHF	TGTGCCACCAGGGACTCGGGGGCAGGTCAGCCCCAGCATTTT
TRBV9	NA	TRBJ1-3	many	CASSQGMSWGNTIYF	TGTGCCAGCAGCCAGGGGATGTCGTGGGGAAACACCATATATTTT
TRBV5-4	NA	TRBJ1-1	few	CASSREAGIGTEAFF	TGTGCCAGCAGCCGGGAGGCAGGAATAGGCACTGAAGCTTTCTTT
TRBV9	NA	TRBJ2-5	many	CASSGQIQETQYF	TGTGCCAGCAGCGGACAGATCCAAGAGACCCAGTACTTC
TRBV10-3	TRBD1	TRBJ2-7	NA	CATGTGPAGGYEQYF	TGTGCCACGGGGACCGGACCGGCAGGGGGCTACGAGCAGTACTTC
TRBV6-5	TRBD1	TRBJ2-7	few	CASTGTGMAYEQYF	TGTGCCAGCACCGGGACAGGGATGGCCTACGAGCAGTACTTC
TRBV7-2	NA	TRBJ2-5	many	CASSATPGWGKETQYF	TGTGCCAGCAGCGCCACCCCCGGGTGGGGAAAAGAGACCCAGTACTTC
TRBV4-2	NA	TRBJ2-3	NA	CASSQDWRGWGDTQYF	TGTGCCAGCAGCCAAGATTGGCGGGGCTGGGGAGATACGCAGTATTTT
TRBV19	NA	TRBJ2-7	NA	CASSIGSRFPTGSEQYF	TGTGCCAGTAGTATAGGATCTAGGTTTCCTACAGGGAGCGAGCAGTACTTC